Below, 22 T cell receptor beta chains from the same sample are listed, as sequenced in a study of T cell responses to AZD1222 COVID-19 vaccine. Assay used: immunoSEQ multiplex PCR; TCRdb lists only in-frame clones, some missing. The data contain approximately 74,000 clones, about 82% of them seen just once; the ten biggest clones take up 2.9%. The sequencing here drew on peripheral blood, taken on day 0 of AZD1222 vaccination. The receptor set was obtained from an adult in good health.

The chain employs TRBV7-2 and TRBJ1-1; 7 nucleotides line up with TRBD1. The germline V gene encodes CDR1 SGHTA and CDR2 FQGNSA. The CDR3 contains 15 residues. The V and J ends lost 0 bases and 5 bases, in that order; junction bases with no gene match: 6. CDR3 coding DNA: TGTGCCAGCAGCTTAGCGGGACAGATGGGGACTGAAGCTTTCTTT. Translation gives CASSLAGQMGTEAFF.

The CDR3 DNA reads TGCAGCGTCGCCGGGACTGGCACCGGGGAGCTGTTTTTT. Protein: CSVAGTGTGELFF. The chain links TRBV29-1 to TRBJ2-2; weak D call: TRBD2 (6 bases). V was trimmed by 6 bases and J by 4 bases, leaving 12 bases between them. CDR3 length equals 13 residues. Per the germline V gene, CDR1 is SQVTM and CDR2 is ANQGSEA.

This clone was detected once. The gene calls are TRBV14 and TRBJ2-2; TRBD2 matches 11 bases. The CDR3 extends over 18 amino acids. Germline V lookup: CDR1 SGHDN, CDR2 FVKESK. V was pared by 4 bases and J by 5 bases, with 12 bases of the junction left unmatched. For the CDR3, the DNA is TGTGCCAGCAGCCGGGGGACTAGCGGAAACAGGGGGACCGGGGAGCTGTTTTTT. Its translation is CASSRGTSGNRGTGELFF.

V is TRBV20-1 and J is TRBJ2-1; 7 bases are shared with TRBD2. There are 14 residues in the CDR3. V was clipped by 3 bases and J by 6 bases; unmatched bases: 8. Germline CDR1 reads DFQATT; CDR2 reads SNEGSKA (reference sequence). Here the CDR3 reads CSASRAGESNEQFF. The CDR3 coding sequence is TGCAGTGCTAGTAGGGCGGGAGAGTCCAATGAGCAGTTCTTC.

This clone was counted between two and nine times. The chain couples TRBV5-1 to TRBJ2-2; D remains ambiguous. Germline V lookup: CDR1 SGHRS, CDR2 YFSETQ. Trimming took 0 bases from V and 7 from J, leaving 13 bases between them. This CDR3 spans 15 amino acids. CDR3 amino acids: CASSLEGMRSGELFF. The DNA for the CDR3 is TGCGCCAGCAGCTTGGAGGGTATGAGGAGCGGGGAGCTGTTTTTT.

The chain uses TRBV4-1 and TRBJ1-2; D unclear. V lost 0 bases and J lost 1, with 9 bases in between. In germline, CDR1 is MGHRA, CDR2 YSYEKL. This CDR3 contains 15 residues. The CDR3 spells CASSQDNGVNYGYTF. In nucleotides, the CDR3 is TGCGCCAGCAGCCAAGATAACGGGGTTAACTATGGCTACACCTTC.

The rearrangement joins TRBV5-1 to TRBJ2-6; D may be TRBD2 (5 bases). The CDR3 is 15 residues long. Germline loops: CDR1 SGHRS, CDR2 YFSETQ. The V and J ends lost 1 base and 2 bases respectively, with 7 bases between them. The CDR3 loop is CASSLSGAGANVLTF. The CDR3 DNA sequence: TGCGCCAGCAGCTTGTCCGGGGCTGGGGCCAACGTCCTGACTTTC.

The V and J genes are TRBV5-1 and TRBJ2-1; D not certain. Germline V CDR1 and CDR2: SGHRS, YFSETQ. V shed 4 bases and J shed 8 bases, with 13 bases lying between them. The CDR3 runs to 13 residues. The CDR3 sequence: CASSSLGQHEQFF. The CDR3 DNA reads TGCGCCAGCAGCAGCCTCGGGCAGCATGAGCAGTTCTTC. Filled out from reference TRBV5-1 and TRBJ2-1, the complete variable domain reads KAGVTQTPRYLIKTRGQQVTLSCSPISGHRSVSWYQQTPGQGLQFLFEYFSETQRNKGNFPGRFSGRQFSNSRSEMNVSTLELGDSALYLCASSSLGQHEQFFGPGTRLTVL.

This chain joins TRBV9 and TRBJ2-5; D might be TRBD1 or TRBD2, each matching 5 bases. V was trimmed by 3 bases and J by 1 base, leaving 19 bases between them. CDR1 and CDR2 from the germline V gene are SGDLS and YYNGEE. CDR3 length equals 17 residues. The CDR3 region is CASSAGRRVGAQETQYF. The CDR3 nucleotides are TGTGCCAGCAGCGCGGGGCGCAGGGTCGGGGCCCAAGAGACCCAGTACTTC.

V gene TRBV7-2 combines with J gene TRBJ2-1, with 16 nucleotides matching TRBD2. Germline values: CDR1 SGHTA, CDR2 FQGNSA. This CDR3 is 16 amino acids long. V lost 5 bases and J lost 7; bases outside the gene matches: 5. The CDR3 nucleotides read TGTGCCAGCAGCCCACCGGGACTAGCGGGAGGGAATGAGCAGTTCTTC. It specifies CASSPPGLAGGNEQFF.

The V call is TRBV30, the J call TRBJ1-1; D is perhaps TRBD1 (5 bases). Trimming removed 3 bases from V and 4 bases from J, with 18 bases in between. There are 15 residues in the CDR3. The germline gives CDR1 GTSNPN, CDR2 SVGIG (reference sequence). The CDR3 DNA reads TGTGCCTGGAGCCCAAACAGAGCGGGACCCACTGAAGCTTTCTTT. Its protein product is CAWSPNRAGPTEAFF. The whole variable domain, filled in from reference TRBV30 and TRBJ1-1, reads SQTIHQWPATLVQPVGSPLSLECTVEGTSNPNLYWYRQAAGRGLQLLFYSVGIGQISSEVPQNLSASRPQDRQFILSSKKLLLSDSGFYLCAWSPNRAGPTEAFFGQGTRLTVV.

This chain connects TRBV7-2 to TRBJ2-7; no clear D gene. Per germline, CDR1 SGHTA and CDR2 FQGNSA. CDR3 length: 13 amino acids. Trimming left V 4 bases short and J 4 bases short, with 11 bases between. Written as DNA, the CDR3 is TGTGCCAGCAGCTCCTCCCAATGGTACGAGCAGTACTTC. It is translated as CASSSSQWYEQYF.

This chain links TRBV5-8 with TRBJ2-3, with a weak D call TRBD1 (6 bases). The V end lost 0 bases, the J end lost 4 bases, and 18 bases lay between the germline ends. This CDR3 has 17 amino acids. CDR1 is SGHTS and CDR2 is YDEGEE in the germline V gene. The CDR3 here is CASSLEYWGQAPDTQYF. CDR3 in DNA: TGTGCCAGCAGCTTGGAATATTGGGGGCAGGCCCCAGATACGCAGTATTTT.

CDR3 in DNA: TGCGCCAGCAGCCAAGAAGTTGGGGGGTCGGGGCCGCCCCAGCATTTT. It yields the protein CASSQEVGGSGPPQHF. The genes are TRBV4-3 and TRBJ1-5; maybe TRBD1 (5 bases). There are 16 residues in the CDR3. V lost 0 bases to trimming and J lost 9 bases, with 18 bases between them. Germline V gene lookup returns CDR1 LGHNA and CDR2 YSLEER.

V and J are TRBV9 and TRBJ2-7; 7 nucleotides match TRBD1. The V gene end was trimmed by 4 bases and the J gene end by 3 bases; junction bases not matched to a gene: 16. The CDR3 spans 17 residues. CDR1 is SGDLS and CDR2 is YYNGEE in the germline V gene. The chain's CDR3 is CASSPSPTGTAFYEQYF. CDR3 sequence (DNA): TGTGCCAGCAGCCCATCCCCGACCGGGACAGCTTTCTACGAGCAGTACTTC.

This chain links TRBV7-9 with TRBJ2-5, with D maybe TRBD1 (5 bases). The CDR3 is 12 residues long. CDR1 and CDR2 from the germline V gene are SEHNR and FQNEAQ (reference sequence). V dropped 6 bases and J dropped 4 bases, with 9 bases sitting between them. This chain's CDR3 is CASRAGSETQYF. For the CDR3, the DNA is TGTGCCAGCAGAGCAGGGTCAGAGACCCAGTACTTC.

This clone was observed a single time. V usage is TRBV18 and J usage is TRBJ1-1; the D gene is possibly TRBD1 (6 bases). Germline V gene data show CDR1 as KGHSH and CDR2 as LQKENI. Trimming removed 3 bases from V and 3 bases from J, with 14 bases in between. This CDR3 region has 15 residues. CDR3 amino acids: CASSPPGGAYTEAFF. The DNA of the CDR3 is TGTGCCAGCTCACCGCCGGGGGGCGCCTACACTGAAGCTTTCTTT.

The gene calls are TRBV4-1 and TRBJ2-1; TRBD2 agrees at 9 bases. The CDR3 is made up of 19 amino acids. Trimming cost V 2 bases and J 5 bases; bases outside gene matches: 16. Germline CDR1 and CDR2: MGHRA and YSYEKL. The CDR3 protein is CASSQRPSGNLEVDNEQFF. CDR3 in DNA: TGCGCCAGCAGCCAAAGGCCTAGCGGGAACCTGGAGGTGGACAATGAGCAGTTCTTC.

The sample holds one count of this clone. The genes are TRBV9 and TRBJ2-3, with a weak D call TRBD2 (6 bases). The V and J ends lost 4 bases and 0 bases respectively, with 21 bases between them. This CDR3 has 18 residues. The germline CDR1 and CDR2 sequences are SGDLS and YYNGEE. CDR3 in amino acids: CASSSHLGGALSTDTQYF. CDR3 bases: TGTGCCAGCAGCTCCCATCTCGGGGGTGCTTTGAGCACAGATACGCAGTATTTT. The complete variable domain, with remaining parts taken from reference TRBV9 and TRBJ2-3, reads DSGVTQTPKHLITATGQRVTLRCSPRSGDLSVYWYQQSLDQGLQFLIQYYNGEERAKGNILERFSAQQFPDLHSELNLSSLELGDSALYFCASSSHLGGALSTDTQYFGPGTRLTVL.

The chain has TRBV6-1 and TRBJ1-1; 8 nucleotides line up with TRBD1. Germline V gene data show CDR1 as MNHNS and CDR2 as SASEGT. The V and J ends lost 3 bases and 3 bases, in that order; junction bases with no gene match: 3. This CDR3 region has 14 residues. The CDR3 nucleotides are TGTGCCAGCAGTGATACAGGGGGTTACACTGAAGCTTTCTTT. Encoded protein: CASSDTGGYTEAFF.

The V call is TRBV6-5, the J call TRBJ2-7, with 10 bases fitting TRBD2. Germline trimming cut 5 bases from V and 1 base from J; bases unmatched to any gene: 5. The V gene's germline CDR1 is MNHEY and CDR2 SVGAGI. This CDR3 spans 15 amino acids. The CDR3 DNA reads as TGTGCCAGCAGTACTGGGACTAGCGTTTCCTACGAGCAGTACTTC. Translating gives CASSTGTSVSYEQYF.

The chain combines TRBV15 with TRBJ1-3; D is unclear. CDR3 length: 14 residues. Germline lookup yields CDR1 LNHNV and CDR2 YYDKDF (reference sequence). V was trimmed by 4 bases and J by 0 bases, leaving 7 bases between them. Written as DNA, the CDR3 is TGTGCCACCAGCACCTGGGACTCTGGAAACACCATATATTTT. It codes for CATSTWDSGNTIYF.